The 25 T cell receptor beta chains in this list originate from one sample, sequenced in a study of T cell responses to AZD1222 COVID-19 vaccine. TCRdb's copy holds only in-frame clones and misses some; the assay was immunoSEQ multiplex PCR. The table has under 200,000 clones, roughly 91% seen once. This material consisted of peripheral blood, taken 28 days after the second AZD1222 dose. Source of these receptors: an adult who received the AZD1222 COVID-19 vaccine.

V gene TRBV5-1 combines with J gene TRBJ2-7, with TRBD2 identical over 8 bases. CDR1 is SGHRS, CDR2 YFSETQ, per germline. V dropped 2 bases and J dropped 3; count of bases not matched to a gene: 7. This CDR3 comprises 15 residues. The CDR3 sequence: CASSLTGGTNYEQYF. The DNA for the CDR3 is TGCGCCAGCAGCTTAACGGGGGGGACTAACTACGAGCAGTACTTC.

The CDR3 nucleotides read TGTGCTGGCGAAGGGGCGGGAGAGACCCAGTACTTC. Its translation is CAGEGAGETQYF. The rearrangement uses TRBV12-5 and TRBJ2-5; either TRBD1 or TRBD2 may supply D (5 bases each). V was clipped by 11 bases and J by 4 bases, with 14 bases between them. The germline gives CDR1 LGHNT, CDR2 FRNRAP. CDR3 size: 12 residues.

Remarks on this clone: Other DNA sequences of this sample code for an identical CDR3. V is TRBV7-3 and J is TRBJ2-1; TRBD2 aligns across 14 bases. J was trimmed by 9 bases and V by 5 bases; bases with no gene match: 6. Looked up from germline, CDR1 is SGHTA and CDR2 is FQGTGA. There are 15 residues in the CDR3. The DNA of the CDR3 is TGTGCCAGCAGCCCGACTAGCGGGAGGGCCTCTGAGCAGTTCTTC. Translated, it gives CASSPTSGRASEQFF.

CDR3 DNA: TGTGCCAGTAGTATGACAGGGTATCCATCACCCCTCCACTTT. Protein: CASSMTGYPSPLHF. The chain carries TRBV19 and TRBJ1-6; TRBD1 matches 7 bases. J lost 10 bases, V lost 3 bases, and 6 bases had no gene match. This CDR3 is 14 amino acids long. Germline CDR1 reads LNHDA; CDR2 reads SQIVND (reference sequence).

The gene calls are TRBV3-1 (or the pseudogene TRBV3-2) and TRBJ2-7; no reliable D call. This CDR3 has 13 amino acids. With 1 base removed from V and 3 bases from J, the gap between germline ends came to 7 bases. CDR1 is LGHDT, CDR2 YNNKEL, per germline (reference sequence). The CDR3 spells CASSQGDYYEQYF. CDR3 nucleotide sequence: TGTGCCAGCAGCCAAGGGGATTACTACGAGCAGTACTTC.

The V and J genes are TRBV18 and TRBJ2-2; possible D gene TRBD1, 6 bases. The germline V gene encodes CDR1 KGHSH and CDR2 LQKENI. Trimming took off 1 base at V and 4 bases at J, with 10 bases between the two ends. The CDR3 length is 15 residues. The CDR3 protein is CASSPLGAVTGELFF. CDR3 bases: TGTGCCAGCTCACCACTGGGGGCGGTCACCGGGGAGCTGTTTTTT.

The chain joins TRBV6-5 to TRBJ1-1; D remains ambiguous. Deletions cut 8 bases from V and 4 bases from J, with 14 bases between. This CDR3 has 13 amino acids. Germline V gene data show CDR1 as MNHEY and CDR2 as SVGAGI. The CDR3 DNA follows: TGTGCCAGCCGGCCCCCCAAGGGCACTGAAGCTTTCTTT. Protein product: CASRPPKGTEAFF.

A remark on this clone: This sample includes further DNA sequences coding for the same CDR3. This chain links TRBV2 with TRBJ2-7; D unclear. Trimming took 7 bases from V and 2 from J, leaving 9 bases between them. Germline V gene lookup returns CDR1 SNHLY and CDR2 FYNNEI. The CDR3 has 12 residues. DNA of the CDR3: TGTGCCAGCAAAGGCCTACCCTACGAGCAGTACTTC. The encoded protein is CASKGLPYEQYF.

The chain carries TRBV7-3 and TRBJ2-1; TRBD2 agrees at 13 bases. The CDR3 sequence is 16 residues long. V shed 5 bases, J shed 1 base, and the junction held 2 bases outside the gene matches. Germline V CDR1 and CDR2: SGHTA, FQGTGA. CDR3 amino acids: CASSPTSGRSYNEQFF. CDR3 nucleotides: TGTGCCAGCAGCCCGACTAGCGGGAGGTCCTACAATGAGCAGTTCTTC.

The V and J genes are TRBV6-5 and TRBJ1-1; D is uncertain. The V gene lost 7 bases and the J gene lost 0 bases, with 9 bases spanning the gap. The CDR3 consists of 13 residues. Germline V gene sequence: CDR1 MNHEY, CDR2 SVGAGI. Here the CDR3 DNA reads TGTGCCAGCATATCAGCAGTGAACACTGAAGCTTTCTTT. Translated, it gives CASISAVNTEAFF.

The J gene is TRBJ2-1, the V gene TRBV7-9; TRBD1 matches 10 bases. CDR3 length: 15 amino acids. Germline CDR1 SEHNR, CDR2 FQNEAQ (reference sequence). J was trimmed by 8 bases and V by 1 base; bases with no gene match: 5. CDR3 sequence (DNA): TGTGCCAGCAGCTTAGGGGACAGGGGTTTTGATGAGCAGTTCTTC. Amino acid sequence: CASSLGDRGFDEQFF.

The J gene is TRBJ1-1, the V gene TRBV19; D is undetermined. CDR1 is LNHDA, CDR2 SQIVND, per germline (reference sequence). Trimming removed 7 bases from V and 0 bases from J, with 12 bases in between. This CDR3 has 14 amino acids. The CDR3 DNA reads TGTGCCAGTAACAGCTTTAGAATGAACACTGAAGCTTTCTTT. Amino acid sequence: CASNSFRMNTEAFF.

This chain connects TRBV28 to TRBJ2-1; 10 bases line up with TRBD2. J lost 4 bases, V lost 4 bases, and 4 bases had no gene match. The CDR3 sequence is 15 residues long. Germline values: CDR1 MDHEN, CDR2 SYDVKM. The CDR3 loop reads CASSSRLAGYNEQFF. For the CDR3, the DNA is TGTGCCAGCAGTTCCCGACTAGCGGGTTACAATGAGCAGTTCTTC.

CDR3 DNA sequence: TGTGCCAGCAGGGACAGGGTGAATCAGCCCCAGCATTTT. Protein product: CASRDRVNQPQHF. The gene calls are TRBV28 and TRBJ1-5; TRBD1 agrees at 8 bases. The CDR3 is 13 amino acids. Trimming cost V 6 bases and J 4 bases; bases outside gene matches: 2. The germline CDR1 and CDR2 sequences are MDHEN and SYDVKM.

The chain recombines TRBV5-1 with TRBJ1-2, with 9 bases aligning to TRBD1. This CDR3 is built from 14 residues. Germline trimming cut 2 bases from V and 8 bases from J; bases unmatched to any gene: 7. Per the germline V gene, CDR1 is SGHRS and CDR2 is YFSETQ. CDR3 DNA sequence: TGCGCCAGCAGCTTACAGGGGGCGTCGCAAGGCTACACCTTC. Protein sequence: CASSLQGASQGYTF.

This sequence joins TRBV5-6 and TRBJ2-2, with TRBD2 as a possible D gene (6 bases). CDR1 and CDR2 from the germline V gene are SGHDT and YYEEEE. The V end was cut by 0 bases, the J end by 5 bases, with 11 bases between. This CDR3 region has 15 residues. As DNA, the CDR3 is TGTGCCAGCAGCTTGGTCGGGAGAGAGACCGGGGAGCTGTTTTTT. Its translation is CASSLVGRETGELFF.

The CDR3: CASSEAWGRETQYF. CDR3 in DNA: TGTGCCAGCAGCGAGGCCTGGGGGCGAGAGACCCAGTACTTC. This chain links TRBV13 with TRBJ2-5; D possibly corresponds to TRBD1 (6 bases). The germline V gene has CDR1 PRHDT and CDR2 FYEKMQ (reference sequence). The CDR3 has 14 amino acids. V lost 5 bases, J lost 4 bases, and 14 bases lay in between.

This clone was seen once. V usage is TRBV2 and J usage is TRBJ2-1; unclear D gene. V was clipped by 6 bases and J by 3 bases, with 15 bases between them. The CDR3 sequence is 15 residues long. Germline assignment: CDR1 SNHLY and CDR2 FYNNEI. The CDR3 is CASSRPYKNYNEQFF. DNA for the CDR3: TGTGCCAGCAGCCGCCCTTATAAGAACTACAATGAGCAGTTCTTC.

V and J are TRBV5-1 and TRBJ2-2; D is perhaps TRBD2 (7 bases). V was shortened by 2 bases and J by 5 bases, with 13 bases between the two germline ends. The CDR3 is 15 residues long. Germline assignment: CDR1 SGHRS and CDR2 YFSETQ. The CDR3 loop is CASSLQGGNTGELFF. The DNA for the CDR3 is TGCGCCAGCAGCTTACAGGGAGGGAATACCGGGGAGCTGTTTTTT.

Comments on this clone: Mismatch with germline at one junction end may stem from a read error. The chain carries TRBV6-5 and TRBJ2-1, with TRBD2 identical over 12 bases. This CDR3 comprises 12 residues. Germline CDR1 is MNHEY and CDR2 is SVGAGI. CDR3 residues: CASSSRTSGIVF. The CDR3 nucleotides read TGTGCCAGCAGTTCCAGGACTAGCGGGATCGTCTTC.

V and J are TRBV6-4 and TRBJ2-7; D unclear. Germline lookup yields CDR1 MRHNA and CDR2 SNTAGT. V gave up 2 bases and J gave up 4 bases, with 9 bases separating them. The length of the CDR3 is 13 residues. This chain's CDR3 is CASSDTDKYEQYF. The CDR3 DNA follows: TGTGCCAGCAGTGACACTGACAAGTACGAGCAGTACTTC.

V and J are TRBV28 and TRBJ2-3, with unresolved D. This CDR3 has 13 amino acids. V lost 6 bases, J lost 0 bases, and 7 bases lay in between. The germline CDR1 and CDR2 sequences are MDHEN and SYDVKM. Here the CDR3 reads CASRTWSTDTQYF. CDR3 nucleotide sequence: TGTGCCAGCAGGACTTGGAGCACAGATACGCAGTATTTT.

This sequence joins TRBV7-2 and TRBJ1-5; weak D call: TRBD1 (6 bases). This CDR3 region has 14 residues. Trimming took off 8 bases at V and 5 bases at J, with 16 bases between the two ends. Germline V gene sequence: CDR1 SGHTA, CDR2 FQGNSA. CDR3 sequence: CASSIRGRDQPQHF. The CDR3 region has the DNA TGTGCCAGCTCTATAAGGGGGAGGGATCAGCCCCAGCATTTT.

The chain recombines TRBV4-3 with TRBJ1-3; D uncertain. Deletions cut 4 bases from V and 0 bases from J, with 10 bases between. The CDR3 length is 15 residues. Germline values: CDR1 LGHNA, CDR2 YSLEER. CDR3 in amino acids: CASSPSEASGNTIYF. CDR3 coding DNA: TGCGCCAGCAGCCCATCAGAGGCCTCTGGAAACACCATATATTTT.

V and J are TRBV27 and TRBJ1-3; D may be TRBD1 (5 bases). This CDR3 region has 17 residues. Trimming pared 2 bases from V and 2 bases from J, leaving 16 bases between. CDR1 MNHEY and CDR2 SMNVEV come from the germline V gene (reference sequence). This chain's CDR3 is CASSLRWSRTTGNTIYF. DNA of the CDR3: TGTGCCAGCAGTTTAAGGTGGTCAAGGACAACTGGAAACACCATATATTTT.